The 10 T cell receptor beta chains listed next were all sequenced from one sample in a study of T cell repertoires in cytomegalovirus infection. The antigens of these receptors remain unknown. In TCRdb, the reads were re-called with MiXCR into one record per CDR3 protein. The table includes some 120,000 distinct CDR3 sequences, 9.5% to 13% detected once. Sequencing was done on a sample of PBMCs, sequenced either directly or after in vitro stimulation (not recorded which). All receptors derive from a human donor in good health (CMV status not recorded). Some clones in this sample may be carry-over from other donors' samples.

The rearrangement joins TRBV28 to TRBJ1-6; D may be TRBD1 (5 bases). There are 14 residues in the CDR3. V lost 7 bases and J lost 5, with 12 bases in between. Germline V lookup: CDR1 MDHEN, CDR2 SYDVKM. The CDR3 loop reads CASIGPTDNSPLHF. The CDR3 DNA reads as TGTGCCAGCATCGGACCGACAGATAATTCACCCCTCCACTTT.

This clonotype was found many times. The chain joins TRBV7-2 to TRBJ2-3; 8 nucleotides match TRBD2. This CDR3 is 16 amino acids long. V lost 0 bases, J lost 2 bases, and 4 bases stayed unmatched. Germline V gene data show CDR1 as SGHTA and CDR2 as FQGNSA. The CDR3 sequence is CASSLAGTRNTDTQYF. The CDR3 DNA follows: TGTGCCAGCAGCTTAGCCGGGACTAGGAACACAGATACGCAGTATTTT.

This clonotype was seen at least ten times. The CDR3 DNA is TGTGCCAGCAGCTTTCGTCCCCAAGAGACCCAGTACTTC. Its protein is CASSFRPQETQYF. This chain joins TRBV5-6 and TRBJ2-5; D unclear. The germline V gene has CDR1 SGHDT and CDR2 YYEEEE. The CDR3 is made up of 13 amino acids. V gave up 2 bases and J gave up 1 base, with 6 bases separating them.

The chain employs TRBV20-1 and TRBJ2-5; 9 nucleotides match TRBD2. The CDR3 loop spans 15 amino acids. Germline V lookup: CDR1 DFQATT, CDR2 SNEGSKA (reference sequence). Germline trimming cut 6 bases from V and 5 bases from J; bases unmatched to any gene: 13. Here the CDR3 reads CSAPEGAGGPETQYF. The CDR3 bases are TGCAGTGCCCCCGAGGGGGCGGGAGGGCCGGAGACCCAGTACTTC.

The chain carries TRBV5-4 and TRBJ2-1, with TRBD2 matching over 10 bases. J was trimmed by 16 bases and V by 0 bases; bases with no gene match: 37. Germline CDR1 reads SGHNT; CDR2 reads YYREEE (reference sequence). This CDR3 contains 23 residues. The CDR3 bases are TGTGCCAGCAGCTTGGCGGCTAGCGGGAGTACCTACAATGATCCGGGGCACCGCAGCAGTTATTTCTTC. It is translated as CASSLAASGSTYNDPGHRSSYFF.

Regarding this clonotype: It may be a read error: a sequence one base away is much more abundant. The chain combines TRBV13 with TRBJ1-4, with D unresolved. CDR1 and CDR2 from the germline V gene are PRHDT and FYEKMQ (reference sequence). The CDR3 runs to 13 residues. CDR3 coding DNA: TGTGCCAGCAGCCCTGAGGCCGGTGAAAAACTGGTTTTT. Its protein product is CASSPEAGEKLVF. Full variable domain (outside the CDR3, taken from reference TRBV13 and TRBJ1-4): AAGVIQSPRHLIKEKRETATLKCYPIPRHDTVYWYQQGPGQDPQFLISFYEKMQSDKGSIPDRFSAQQFSDYHSELNMSSLELGDSALYFCASSPEAGEKLVFGSGTQLSVL.

Many counts were recorded for this clonotype. The chain uses TRBV6-5 and TRBJ2-1, with TRBD1 matching 11 bases. V lost 2 bases, J lost 4 bases, and 1 base stayed unmatched. This CDR3 comprises 15 residues. The germline gives CDR1 MNHEY, CDR2 SVGAGI. The CDR3 here is CASSYGTGGYNEQFF. The DNA for the CDR3 is TGTGCCAGCAGTTACGGGACAGGGGGTTACAATGAGCAGTTCTTC.

In this sample, this clonotype turned up many times. V usage is TRBV4-1 and J usage is TRBJ2-5; D uncertain. This CDR3 is built from 16 residues. V lost 1 base, J lost 0 bases, and 12 bases lay in between. Germline CDR1 is MGHRA and CDR2 is YSYEKL. CDR3 nucleotide sequence: TGCGCCAGCAGCCAAGCAACGTTGAGGTACCAAGAGACCCAGTACTTC. This translates into CASSQATLRYQETQYF.

This clonotype was observed at least ten times. The chain employs TRBV12-3 or TRBV12-4 and TRBJ2-5, with TRBD1 matching over 9 bases. The ends lost 2 bases at V and 2 bases at J; junction bases unmatched: 3. The CDR3 consists of 15 residues. The CDR3 DNA reads as TGTGCCAGCAGTTTATGGGGACAGGGTCAAGAGACCCAGTACTTC. Residues: CASSLWGQGQETQYF.

CDR3 in DNA: TGCGCCAGCAGCTTGGCTCCCCAGGGGGGGTACAATGAGCAGTTCTTC. Translated: CASSLAPQGGYNEQFF. The chain recombines TRBV5-1 with TRBJ2-1; the D call may be TRBD1 or TRBD2 (7 bases each). The CDR3 is 16 amino acids. V gave up 0 bases and J gave up 4 bases, with 14 bases separating them. Germline V lookup: CDR1 SGHRS, CDR2 YFSETQ.